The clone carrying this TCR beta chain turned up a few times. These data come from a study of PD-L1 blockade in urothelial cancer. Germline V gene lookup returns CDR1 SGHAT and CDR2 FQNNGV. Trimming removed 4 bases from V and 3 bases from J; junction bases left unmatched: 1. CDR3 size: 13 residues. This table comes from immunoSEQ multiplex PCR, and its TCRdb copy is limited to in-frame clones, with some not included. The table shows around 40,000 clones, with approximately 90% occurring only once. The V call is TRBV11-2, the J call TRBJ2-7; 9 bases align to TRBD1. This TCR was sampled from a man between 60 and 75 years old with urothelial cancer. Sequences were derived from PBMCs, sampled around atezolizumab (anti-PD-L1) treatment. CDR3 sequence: CASSWDRDYEQYF. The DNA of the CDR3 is TGTGCCAGCAGCTGGGACAGGGACTACGAGCAGTACTTC.